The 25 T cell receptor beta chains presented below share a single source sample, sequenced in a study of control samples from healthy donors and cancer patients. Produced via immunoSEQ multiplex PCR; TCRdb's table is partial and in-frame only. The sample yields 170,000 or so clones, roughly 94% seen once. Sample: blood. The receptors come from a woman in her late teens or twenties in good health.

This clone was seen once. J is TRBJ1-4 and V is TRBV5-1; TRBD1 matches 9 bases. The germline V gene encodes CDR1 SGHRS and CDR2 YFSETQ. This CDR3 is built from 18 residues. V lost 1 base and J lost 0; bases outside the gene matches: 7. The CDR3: CASSLQPGQGATNEKLFF. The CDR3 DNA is TGCGCCAGCAGCTTGCAACCGGGACAGGGAGCAACTAATGAAAAACTGTTTTTT.

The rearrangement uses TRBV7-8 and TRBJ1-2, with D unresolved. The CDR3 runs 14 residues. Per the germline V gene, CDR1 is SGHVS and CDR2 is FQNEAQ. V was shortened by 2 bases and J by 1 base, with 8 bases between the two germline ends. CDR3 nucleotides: TGTGCCAGCAGCTTAAGGGTTGGTAACTATGGCTACACCTTC. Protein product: CASSLRVGNYGYTF.

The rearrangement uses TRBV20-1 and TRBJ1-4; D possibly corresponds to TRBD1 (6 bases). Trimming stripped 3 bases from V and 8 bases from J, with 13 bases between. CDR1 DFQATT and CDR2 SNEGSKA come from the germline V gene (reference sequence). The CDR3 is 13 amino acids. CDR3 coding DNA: TGCAGTGCTAGTAAAGGGGGGAACGAAAAACTGTTTTTT. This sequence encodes CSASKGGNEKLFF.

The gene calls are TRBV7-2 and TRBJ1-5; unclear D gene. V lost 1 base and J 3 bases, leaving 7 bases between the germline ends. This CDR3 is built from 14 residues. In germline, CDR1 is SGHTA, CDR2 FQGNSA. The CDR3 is CASSLGPINQPQHF. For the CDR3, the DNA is TGTGCCAGCAGCTTAGGGCCGATCAATCAGCCCCAGCATTTT.

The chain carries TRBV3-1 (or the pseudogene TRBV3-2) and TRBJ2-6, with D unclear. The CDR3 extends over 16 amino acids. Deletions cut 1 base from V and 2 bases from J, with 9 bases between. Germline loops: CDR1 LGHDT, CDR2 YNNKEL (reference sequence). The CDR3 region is CASSQAGVAGANVLTF. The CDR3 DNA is TGTGCCAGCAGCCAAGCTGGGGTTGCTGGGGCCAACGTCCTGACTTTC.

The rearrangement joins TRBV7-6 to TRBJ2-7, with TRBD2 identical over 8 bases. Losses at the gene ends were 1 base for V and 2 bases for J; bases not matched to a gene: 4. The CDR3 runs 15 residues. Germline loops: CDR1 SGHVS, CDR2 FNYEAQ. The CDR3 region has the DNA TGTGCCAGCAGCTTAGGTCCGGGACTAGCCTACGAGCAGTACTTC. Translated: CASSLGPGLAYEQYF.

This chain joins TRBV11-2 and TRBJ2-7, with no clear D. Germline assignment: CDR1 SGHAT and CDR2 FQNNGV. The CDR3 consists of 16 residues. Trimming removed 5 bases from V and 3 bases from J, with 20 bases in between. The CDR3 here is CASSQDWAGGFYEQYF. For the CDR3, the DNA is TGTGCCAGCAGCCAAGATTGGGCAGGCGGTTTCTACGAGCAGTACTTC.

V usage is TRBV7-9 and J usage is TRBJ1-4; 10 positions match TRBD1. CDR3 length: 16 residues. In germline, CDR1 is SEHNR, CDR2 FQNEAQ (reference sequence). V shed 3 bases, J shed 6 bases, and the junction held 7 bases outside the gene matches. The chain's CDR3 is CASSFAGTGEHEKLFF. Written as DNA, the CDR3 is TGTGCCAGCAGCTTCGCCGGGACAGGGGAACATGAAAAACTGTTTTTT.

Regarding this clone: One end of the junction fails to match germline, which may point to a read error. CDR3 sequence: CASSIQGQGTQYF. The CDR3 DNA follows: TGTGCCAGCAGTATACAGGGGCAAGGGACCCAGTACTTC. V gene TRBV12-3 or TRBV12-4 combines with J gene TRBJ2-5, with 7 bases that match TRBD1. The CDR3 has 13 residues.

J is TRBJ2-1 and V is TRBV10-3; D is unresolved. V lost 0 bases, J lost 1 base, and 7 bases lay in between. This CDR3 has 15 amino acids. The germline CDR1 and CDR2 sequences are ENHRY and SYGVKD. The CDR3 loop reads CAISESGKSYNEQFF. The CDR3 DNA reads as TGTGCCATCAGTGAGTCGGGAAAATCCTACAATGAGCAGTTCTTC.

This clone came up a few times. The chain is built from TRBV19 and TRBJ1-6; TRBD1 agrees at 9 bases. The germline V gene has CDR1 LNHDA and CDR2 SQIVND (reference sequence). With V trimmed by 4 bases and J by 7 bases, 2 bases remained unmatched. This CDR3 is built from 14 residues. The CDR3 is CASSRGQGNSPLHF. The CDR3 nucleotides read TGTGCCAGTAGTAGGGGACAGGGCAATTCACCCCTCCACTTT.

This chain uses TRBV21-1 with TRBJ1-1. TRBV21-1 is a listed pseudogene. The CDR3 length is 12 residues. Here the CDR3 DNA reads TGTGCCAGCAGCAAAGCAGGACTCGGAGCTTTCTTT. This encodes CASSKAGLGAFF.

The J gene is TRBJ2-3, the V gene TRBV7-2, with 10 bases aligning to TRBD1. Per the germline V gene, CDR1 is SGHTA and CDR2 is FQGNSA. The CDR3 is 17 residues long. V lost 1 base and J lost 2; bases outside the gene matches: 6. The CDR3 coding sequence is TGTGCCAGCAGCTTAGGATCGGGACAGGGGCTCACAGATACGCAGTATTTT. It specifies CASSLGSGQGLTDTQYF. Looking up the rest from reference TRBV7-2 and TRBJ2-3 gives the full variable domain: GAGVSQSPSNKVTEKGKDVELRCDPISGHTALYWYRQSLGQGLEFLIYFQGNSAPDKSGLPSDRFSAERTGGSVSTLTIQRTQQEDSAVYLCASSLGSGQGLTDTQYFGPGTRLTVL.

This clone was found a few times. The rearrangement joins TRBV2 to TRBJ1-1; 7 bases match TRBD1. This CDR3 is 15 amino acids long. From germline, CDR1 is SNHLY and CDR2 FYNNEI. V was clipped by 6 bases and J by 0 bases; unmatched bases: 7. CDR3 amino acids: CASSHRGPMNTEAFF. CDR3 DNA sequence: TGTGCCAGCAGCCACAGGGGCCCCATGAACACTGAAGCTTTCTTT.

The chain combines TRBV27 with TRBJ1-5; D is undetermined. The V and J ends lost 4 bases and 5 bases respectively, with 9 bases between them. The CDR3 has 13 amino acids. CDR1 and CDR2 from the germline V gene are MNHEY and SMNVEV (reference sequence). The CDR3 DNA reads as TGTGCCAGCAGTTACATCCGGGATCAGCCCCAGCATTTT. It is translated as CASSYIRDQPQHF.

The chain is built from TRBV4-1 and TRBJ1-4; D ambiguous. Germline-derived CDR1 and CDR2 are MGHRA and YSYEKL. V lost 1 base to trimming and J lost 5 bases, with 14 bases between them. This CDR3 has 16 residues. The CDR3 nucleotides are TGCGCCAGCAGCCAAGGAGCGGGAGCCCGAAATGAAAAACTGTTTTTT. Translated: CASSQGAGARNEKLFF.

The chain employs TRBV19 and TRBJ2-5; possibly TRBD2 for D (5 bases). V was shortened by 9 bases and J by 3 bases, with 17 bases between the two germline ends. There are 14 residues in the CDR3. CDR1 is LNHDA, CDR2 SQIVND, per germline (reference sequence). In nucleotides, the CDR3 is TGTGCCAGCTCATATGAGGGTGGGGAAGAGACCCAGTACTTC. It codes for CASSYEGGEETQYF.

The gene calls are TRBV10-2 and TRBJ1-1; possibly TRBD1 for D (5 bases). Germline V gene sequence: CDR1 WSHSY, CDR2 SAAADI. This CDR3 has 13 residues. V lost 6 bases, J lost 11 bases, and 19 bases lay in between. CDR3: CASSAGTLLGAFF. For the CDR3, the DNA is TGCGCCAGCAGCGCTGGGACCCTACTGGGGGCTTTCTTT.

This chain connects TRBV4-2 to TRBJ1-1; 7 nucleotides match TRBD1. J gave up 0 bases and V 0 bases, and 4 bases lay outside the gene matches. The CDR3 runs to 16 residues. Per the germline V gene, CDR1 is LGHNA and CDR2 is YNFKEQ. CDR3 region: CASSQDRGRVNTEAFF. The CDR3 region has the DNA TGTGCCAGCAGCCAAGATAGGGGGCGGGTGAACACTGAAGCTTTCTTT.

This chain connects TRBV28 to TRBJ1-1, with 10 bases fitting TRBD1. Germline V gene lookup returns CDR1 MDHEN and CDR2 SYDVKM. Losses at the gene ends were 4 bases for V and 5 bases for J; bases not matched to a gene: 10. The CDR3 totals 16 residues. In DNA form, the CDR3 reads TGTGCCAGCAGTTCTCCCGACAGGGGGCGAGGGACTGAAGCTTTCTTT. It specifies CASSSPDRGRGTEAFF.

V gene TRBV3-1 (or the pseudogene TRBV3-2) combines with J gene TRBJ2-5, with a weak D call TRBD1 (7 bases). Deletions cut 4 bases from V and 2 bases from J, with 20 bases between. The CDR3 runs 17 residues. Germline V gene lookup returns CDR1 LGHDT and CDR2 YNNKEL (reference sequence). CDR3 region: CASSRSGPIRGQETQYF. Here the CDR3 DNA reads TGTGCCAGCAGCCGTAGCGGTCCCATCAGGGGGCAAGAGACCCAGTACTTC.

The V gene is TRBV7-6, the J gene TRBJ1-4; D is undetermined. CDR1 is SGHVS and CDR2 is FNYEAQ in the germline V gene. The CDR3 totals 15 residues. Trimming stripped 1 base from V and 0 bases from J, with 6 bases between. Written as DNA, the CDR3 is TGTGCCAGCAGCTTAGGTTTTACAACTAATGAAAAACTGTTTTTT. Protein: CASSLGFTTNEKLFF.

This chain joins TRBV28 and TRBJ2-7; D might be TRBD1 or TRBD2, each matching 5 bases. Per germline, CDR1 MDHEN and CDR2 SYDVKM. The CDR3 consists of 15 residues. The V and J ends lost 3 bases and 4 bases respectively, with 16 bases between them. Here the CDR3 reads CASSLRGAVGYEQYF. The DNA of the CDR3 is TGTGCCAGCAGTTTGAGAGGGGCCGTGGGGTACGAGCAGTACTTC. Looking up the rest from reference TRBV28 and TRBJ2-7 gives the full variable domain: DVKVTQSSRYLVKRTGEKVFLECVQDMDHENMFWYRQDPGLGLRLIYFSYDVKMKEKGDIPEGYSVSREKKERFSLILESASTNQTSMYLCASSLRGAVGYEQYFGPGTRLTVT.

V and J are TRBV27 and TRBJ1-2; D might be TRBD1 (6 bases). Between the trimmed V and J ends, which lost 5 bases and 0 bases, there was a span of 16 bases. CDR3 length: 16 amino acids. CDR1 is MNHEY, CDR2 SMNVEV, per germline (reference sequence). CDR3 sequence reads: CASSRRQDPANYGYTF. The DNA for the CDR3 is TGTGCCAGCAGTAGACGACAGGATCCAGCTAACTATGGCTACACCTTC.

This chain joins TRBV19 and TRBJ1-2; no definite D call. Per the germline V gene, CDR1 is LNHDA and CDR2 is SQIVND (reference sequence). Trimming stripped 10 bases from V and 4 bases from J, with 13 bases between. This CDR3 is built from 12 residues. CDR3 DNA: TGTGCCACCTACCGGGCCACCTATGGCTACACCTTC. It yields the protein CATYRATYGYTF. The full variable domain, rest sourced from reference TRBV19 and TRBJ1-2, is DGGITQSPKYLFRKEGQNVTLSCEQNLNHDAMYWYRQDPGQGLRLIYYSQIVNDFQKGDIAEGYSVSREKKESFPLTVTSAQKNPTAFYLCATYRATYGYTFGSGTRLTVV.